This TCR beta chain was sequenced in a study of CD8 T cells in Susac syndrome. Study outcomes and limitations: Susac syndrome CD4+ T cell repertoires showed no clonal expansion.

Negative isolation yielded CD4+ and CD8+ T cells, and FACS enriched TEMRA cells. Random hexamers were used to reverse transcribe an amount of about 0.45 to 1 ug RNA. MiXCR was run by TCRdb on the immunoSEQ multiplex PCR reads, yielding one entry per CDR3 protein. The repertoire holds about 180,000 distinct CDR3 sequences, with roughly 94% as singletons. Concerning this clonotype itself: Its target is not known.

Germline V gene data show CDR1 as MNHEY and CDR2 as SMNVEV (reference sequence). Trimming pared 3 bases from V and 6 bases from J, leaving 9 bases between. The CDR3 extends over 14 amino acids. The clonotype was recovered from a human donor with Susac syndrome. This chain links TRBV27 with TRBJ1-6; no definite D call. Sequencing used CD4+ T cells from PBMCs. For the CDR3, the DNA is TGTGCCAGCAGTTTCATGACGACTAATTCACCCCTCCACTTT. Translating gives CASSFMTTNSPLHF.